One sample yielded the 27 T cell receptor beta chains listed below, sequenced in a study of shared clonotypes between healthy human individuals. Measured with immunoSEQ multiplex PCR; TCRdb has only the in-frame clones, and not every one. The table lists around 1.9 million clones, about 92% of them singletons. Naive-designated CD8 cells lacked CD45RO, were positively enriched for CCR7, and omitted terminally differentiated effector memory CD45RA+ cells. Input material: naive CD8+ T cells from PBMCs. The receptors here all came from a man aged 18-30 years in good health. Some clones in this sample may be carry-over from other donors' samples.

This clone was seen once. One end of the junction fails to match germline, which may point to a read error. The rearrangement links TRBV7-9 to TRBJ1-1; no reliable D call. Germline values: CDR1 SEHNR, CDR2 FQNEAQ (reference sequence). There are 12 residues in the CDR3. In DNA form, the CDR3 reads TGTGCCGGCAGCCGTGGGGAAGCTGAAGCTTTCTTT. It yields the protein CAGSRGEAEAFF.

Notes on this clone: Different DNA sequences within this sample yield the same CDR3. This rearrangement joins TRBV30 to TRBJ2-1; a weak D match, TRBD2 (6 bases). Germline CDR1 GTSNPN, CDR2 SVGIG (reference sequence). The CDR3 spans 13 residues. Trimming pared 0 bases from V and 6 bases from J, leaving 9 bases between. CDR3 sequence (DNA): TGTGCCTGGAGTGTCTTGCGGGGCAATGAGCAGTTCTTC. This gives the protein CAWSVLRGNEQFF.

This rearrangement joins TRBV7-7 to TRBJ1-1; no definite D call. Trimming took 2 bases from V and 4 from J, leaving 8 bases between them. CDR1 SSHAT and CDR2 FNYEAQ come from the germline V gene (reference sequence). This CDR3 region has 13 residues. This chain's CDR3 is CASSLSPRTEAFF. In DNA, the CDR3 is TGTGCCAGCAGCTTATCCCCGCGCACTGAAGCTTTCTTT. Using reference TRBV7-7 and TRBJ1-1 for the parts outside the CDR3, the full variable domain is GAGVSQSPRYKVTKRGQDVTLRCDPISSHATLYWYQQALGQGPEFLTYFNYEAQPDKSGLPSDRFSAERPEGSISTLTIQRTEQRDSAMYRCASSLSPRTEAFFGQGTRLTVV.

The V gene is TRBV6-5, the J gene TRBJ2-1; D is unresolved. The CDR3 has 11 amino acids. The germline gives CDR1 MNHEY, CDR2 SVGAGI. With 8 bases removed from V and 8 bases from J, the gap between germline ends came to 10 bases. The CDR3 nucleotides are TGTGCCAGCGGTTTTACTTATGAGCAGTTCTTC. Translation: CASGFTYEQFF.

Points on this clone: The same CDR3 arises from other DNA sequences in this sample as well. J is TRBJ2-7 and V is TRBV5-1, with D possibly TRBD2 on 5 matching bases. The CDR3 has 13 residues. The ends were cut back, 2 bases at V and 7 bases at J, with 13 bases in the middle. Germline assignment: CDR1 SGHRS and CDR2 YFSETQ. The CDR3 region is CASSFGDGWEQYF. The CDR3 DNA reads TGCGCCAGCAGCTTCGGGGATGGTTGGGAGCAGTACTTC. Filled out from reference TRBV5-1 and TRBJ2-7, the complete variable domain reads KAGVTQTPRYLIKTRGQQVTLSCSPISGHRSVSWYQQTPGQGLQFLFEYFSETQRNKGNFPGRFSGRQFSNSRSEMNVSTLELGDSALYLCASSFGDGWEQYFGPGTRLTVT.

The CDR3 here is CASSLVYSLGNEQFF. The CDR3 nucleotides read TGTGCCAGCAGCTTGGTCTACTCGCTCGGCAATGAGCAGTTCTTC. The chain carries TRBV5-8 and TRBJ2-1; D unresolved. The CDR3 runs 15 residues. The germline V gene encodes CDR1 SGHTS and CDR2 YDEGEE. V lost 0 bases and J 6 bases, leaving 13 bases between the germline ends.

The chain uses TRBV5-1 and TRBJ2-7, with D maybe TRBD2 (6 bases). V was cut by 0 bases and J by 5 bases, with 9 bases left in between. This CDR3 is built from 13 residues. The germline CDR1 and CDR2 sequences are SGHRS and YFSETQ. This CDR3 reads CASSLAGVHEQYF. In DNA, the CDR3 is TGCGCCAGCAGCTTGGCGGGAGTCCACGAGCAGTACTTC. The complete variable domain, with remaining parts taken from reference TRBV5-1 and TRBJ2-7, reads KAGVTQTPRYLIKTRGQQVTLSCSPISGHRSVSWYQQTPGQGLQFLFEYFSETQRNKGNFPGRFSGRQFSNSRSEMNVSTLELGDSALYLCASSLAGVHEQYFGPGTRLTVT.

The CDR3 sequence is CASSLLAGGFDEQFF. In nucleotides, the CDR3 is TGTGCCAGCAGCTTACTAGCGGGAGGATTTGATGAGCAGTTCTTC. V and J are TRBV7-9 and TRBJ2-1; 11 bases match TRBD2. Germline trimming cut 2 bases from V and 8 bases from J; bases unmatched to any gene: 5. CDR1 is SEHNR and CDR2 is FQNEAQ in the germline V gene (reference sequence). The CDR3 is made up of 15 amino acids. The variable domain in full, with the rest retrieved from reference TRBV7-9 and TRBJ2-1, is DTGVSQNPRHKITKRGQNVTFRCDPISEHNRLYWYRQTLGQGPEFLTYFQNEAQLEKSRLLSDRFSAERPKGSFSTLEIQRTEQGDSAMYLCASSLLAGGFDEQFFGPGTRLTVL.

The rearrangement joins TRBV27 to TRBJ2-7; a weak D match, TRBD1 (6 bases). The length of the CDR3 is 16 residues. V was pared by 5 bases and J by 2 bases, with 19 bases between. From germline, CDR1 is MNHEY and CDR2 SMNVEV (reference sequence). The CDR3 DNA sequence: TGTGCCAGCAGTCCTTTTGTCCGGGACACAGCCTACGAGCAGTACTTC. This translates into CASSPFVRDTAYEQYF.

This chain uses TRBV7-2 with TRBJ2-7; TRBD2 is a possible D gene (5 bases). The germline V gene has CDR1 SGHTA and CDR2 FQGNSA. The CDR3 is 17 residues long. The V and J ends lost 10 bases and 2 bases respectively, with 27 bases between them. The CDR3 reads CATTLPGRVSTPYEQYF. CDR3 DNA: TGTGCCACCACCCTTCCCGGGCGGGTTAGCACCCCCTACGAGCAGTACTTC.

V and J are TRBV6-6 and TRBJ2-7, with D possibly being TRBD1 (5 bases). Trimming stripped 2 bases from V and 2 bases from J, with 13 bases between. Germline lookup yields CDR1 MNHNY and CDR2 SVGAGI (reference sequence). This CDR3 is built from 15 residues. The CDR3 reads CASSYVHRKAYEQYF. Written as DNA, the CDR3 is TGTGCCAGCAGTTACGTACACAGGAAAGCCTACGAGCAGTACTTC.

This clone was recorded only once. CDR3 protein: CASSPSGGTNTEAFF. For the CDR3, the DNA is TGTGCCAGCAGCCCCTCCGGGGGGACTAACACTGAAGCTTTCTTT. This sequence joins TRBV27 and TRBJ1-1; possibly TRBD1 for D (5 bases). Germline V gene sequence: CDR1 MNHEY, CDR2 SMNVEV (reference sequence). The CDR3 is made up of 15 amino acids. Trimming took 6 bases from V and 2 from J, leaving 16 bases between them.

This chain links TRBV7-9 with TRBJ2-7; D possibly corresponds to TRBD2 (5 bases). The CDR3 extends over 15 amino acids. Germline CDR1 SEHNR, CDR2 FQNEAQ (reference sequence). Trimming took off 5 bases at V and 3 bases at J, with 17 bases between the two ends. CDR3 sequence: CASSPPRGLLYEQYF. CDR3 nucleotide sequence: TGTGCCAGCAGCCCACCCAGAGGACTCCTCTACGAGCAGTACTTC.

The chain combines TRBV27 with TRBJ2-3; 8 bases align to TRBD2. The CDR3 length is 16 residues. From germline, CDR1 is MNHEY and CDR2 SMNVEV (reference sequence). Trimming cost V 3 bases and J 2 bases; bases outside gene matches: 7. The CDR3 nucleotides read TGTGCCAGCAGTTTCTTACTAGCGGAGAACACAGATACGCAGTATTTT. It is translated as CASSFLLAENTDTQYF.

The chain is built from TRBV28 and TRBJ1-1; D may be TRBD1 (5 bases). Trimming took 8 bases from V and 2 from J, leaving 9 bases between them. Germline loops: CDR1 MDHEN, CDR2 SYDVKM. The CDR3 length is 12 residues. The CDR3 DNA is TGTGCCAGCGGTTGGGACAACACTGAAGCTTTCTTT. Amino acids: CASGWDNTEAFF.

The rearrangement uses TRBV28 and TRBJ2-5, with D tentatively TRBD1 (5 bases). Trimming removed 3 bases at V and 5 bases at J, with 13 bases between. Per germline, CDR1 MDHEN and CDR2 SYDVKM. There are 14 residues in the CDR3. The CDR3 nucleotides are TGTGCCAGCAGTTTCCAGACAGAATTCGAGACCCAGTACTTC. This sequence encodes CASSFQTEFETQYF.

In this sample, this clone turned up once. The rearrangement uses TRBV27 and TRBJ2-7, with a tentative D call TRBD1 (6 bases). The CDR3 runs to 13 residues. With 5 bases removed from V and 6 bases from J, the gap between germline ends came to 14 bases. CDR1 and CDR2 (germline): MNHEY, SMNVEV (reference sequence). The CDR3 reads CASSPRVGGEQYF. CDR3 bases: TGTGCCAGCAGTCCCCGGGTAGGGGGCGAGCAGTACTTC.

This chain joins TRBV28 and TRBJ2-1, with TRBD2 matching over 8 bases. With 5 bases clipped from V and 3 bases from J, the junction kept 3 bases outside the gene matches. CDR1 MDHEN and CDR2 SYDVKM come from the germline V gene. The CDR3 sequence is 14 residues long. CDR3 coding DNA: TGTGCCAGCAGTCCGGGACTAGGCTACAATGAGCAGTTCTTC. Amino acid sequence: CASSPGLGYNEQFF.

The rearrangement links TRBV4-3 to TRBJ2-3, with TRBD1 matching over 9 bases. V lost 4 bases and J lost 0; bases outside the gene matches: 5. The CDR3 length is 16 residues. The germline V gene has CDR1 LGHNA and CDR2 YSLEER. CDR3 region: CASSPNRGRSTDTQYF. The CDR3 DNA reads TGCGCCAGCAGCCCAAACAGGGGGCGAAGCACAGATACGCAGTATTTT.

The chain carries TRBV6-1 and TRBJ1-1; D ambiguous. Germline V gene lookup returns CDR1 MNHNS and CDR2 SASEGT. The CDR3 contains 12 residues. Trimming removed 4 bases from V and 2 bases from J, with 5 bases in between. The CDR3 nucleotides are TGTGCCAGCAGTGGGGTTAACACTGAAGCTTTCTTT. It codes for CASSGVNTEAFF.

The rearrangement joins TRBV27 to TRBJ1-1; weak D call: TRBD1 (5 bases). Germline CDR1 and CDR2: MNHEY and SMNVEV (reference sequence). The V and J ends lost 1 base and 0 bases respectively, with 9 bases between them. CDR3 length: 15 residues. The CDR3 DNA reads as TGTGCCAGCAGTTTATTGGGGGAGCTGAACACTGAAGCTTTCTTT. As protein: CASSLLGELNTEAFF.

V and J are TRBV6-1 and TRBJ2-7, with unresolved D. CDR3 length: 15 residues. Trimming removed 1 base from V and 0 bases from J, with 10 bases in between. The germline V gene encodes CDR1 MNHNS and CDR2 SASEGT. CDR3 sequence: CASSEGLSYSYEQYF. DNA of the CDR3: TGTGCCAGCAGTGAAGGTCTCAGTTACTCCTACGAGCAGTACTTC.

The chain links TRBV2 to TRBJ2-1; the D gene could be TRBD1 or TRBD2 (5 bases each). CDR1 SNHLY and CDR2 FYNNEI come from the germline V gene. The V end was cut by 4 bases, the J end by 4 bases, with 11 bases between. The CDR3 sequence is 14 residues long. The CDR3 is CASSAGTQYNEQFF. The CDR3, as DNA: TGTGCCAGCAGTGCAGGGACCCAATACAATGAGCAGTTCTTC.

The chain combines TRBV6-5 with TRBJ2-7, with D possibly TRBD1 on 6 matching bases. The germline gives CDR1 MNHEY, CDR2 SVGAGI. This CDR3 is built from 14 residues. V lost 1 base to trimming and J lost 3 bases, with 10 bases between them. The CDR3 region is CASSYYTGSYEQYF. Written as DNA, the CDR3 is TGTGCCAGCAGTTACTATACAGGGAGCTACGAGCAGTACTTC.

Notes on this clone: The same CDR3 is also encoded by other DNA sequences in this sample. The J gene is TRBJ2-2, the V gene TRBV27; 7 bases line up with TRBD2. CDR1 and CDR2 from the germline V gene are MNHEY and SMNVEV (reference sequence). CDR3 length: 16 residues. V lost 5 bases to trimming and J lost 1 base; unmatched junction nucleotides: 7. CDR3 bases: TGTGCCAGCAGTCCGAGACTAGCAGTGAACACCGGGGAGCTGTTTTTT. As protein: CASSPRLAVNTGELFF.

The chain employs TRBV6-6 and TRBJ2-7, with D hard to call. Germline CDR1 and CDR2: MNHNY and SVGAGI (reference sequence). V gave up 6 bases and J gave up 3 bases, with 15 bases separating them. The CDR3 is 14 amino acids. The CDR3 spells CASSFPSLFYEQYF. DNA for the CDR3: TGTGCCAGCAGCTTCCCCTCCCTCTTCTACGAGCAGTACTTC.

The chain joins TRBV30 to TRBJ1-5; D might be TRBD1 (6 bases). The germline V gene has CDR1 GTSNPN and CDR2 SVGIG (reference sequence). Trimming left V 3 bases short and J 6 bases short, with 18 bases between. The CDR3 contains 15 residues. CDR3 loop: CAWSTVRGLGQPQHF. Here the CDR3 DNA reads TGTGCCTGGAGCACTGTTCGGGGGCTTGGTCAGCCCCAGCATTTT. The full variable domain, rest sourced from reference TRBV30 and TRBJ1-5, is SQTIHQWPATLVQPVGSPLSLECTVEGTSNPNLYWYRQAAGRGLQLLFYSVGIGQISSEVPQNLSASRPQDRQFILSSKKLLLSDSGFYLCAWSTVRGLGQPQHFGDGTRLSIL.